This T cell receptor (beta chain) emerged from a study of control samples from healthy donors and cancer patients. Libraries were prepared by immunoSEQ multiplex PCR; TCRdb keeps only in-frame clonotypes and omits some of them. This sample has 65,000 to 70,000 clones, with 84% found just once. This CDR3 spans 18 amino acids. Germline CDR1 reads LNHDA; CDR2 reads SQIVND (reference sequence). Trimming removed 1 base from V and 0 bases from J; junction bases left unmatched: 9. The V call is TRBV19, the J call TRBJ1-3; TRBD1 agrees at 7 bases. The sequencing sample was made of PBMCs. This clonotype originated in a woman aged 45 to 65 with lung cancer. The CDR3 DNA sequence: TGTGCCAGTAGTATAGCCCCCCGGGACAGCTCCTCTGGAAACACCATATATTTT. Amino acid sequence: CASSIAPRDSSSGNTIYF.